The 24 T cell receptor beta chains below were found in one sample sequenced in a study of shared clonotypes between healthy human individuals. Only in-frame clones appear in the TCRdb table, and some are missing; sequencing was by immunoSEQ multiplex PCR. The table shows 2 million to 2.5 million clones, with around 90% occurring only once. Sample: naive CD4+ T cells from PBMCs. Subset meaning: CD45RA+ positively selected. These receptors were collected from a man younger than 30 in good health. Some clones in this sample may be carry-over from other donors' samples.

To note about this clone: Relative to the germline gene, one junction end is altered; a read error may explain this. V usage is TRBV4-2 and J usage is TRBJ2-5; no reliable D call. CDR3 size: 13 residues. Germline V CDR1 and CDR2: LGHNA, YNFKEQ. CDR3 nucleotides: TGTGCCAGCAGCCAAGAAGGAAGGGATCTGTTTAACTTC. Encoded protein: CASSQEGRDLFNF.

This clone was counted a few times. The rearrangement joins TRBV5-5 to TRBJ2-1; 7 bases line up with TRBD2. J was trimmed by 5 bases and V by 4 bases; bases with no gene match: 3. This CDR3 contains 13 residues. Germline lookup yields CDR1 SGHKS and CDR2 YYEKEE (reference sequence). CDR3 protein: CASSLGLNNEQFF. The CDR3 DNA is TGTGCCAGCAGCCTGGGACTAAACAATGAGCAGTTCTTC.

The V call is TRBV6-5, the J call TRBJ1-1; D unresolved. V was clipped by 5 bases and J by 2 bases, with 12 bases between them. The CDR3 spans 14 residues. Germline V gives CDR1 MNHEY, CDR2 SVGAGI. The DNA of the CDR3 is TGTGCCAGCAGTGTTAGAGGCCTCAACACTGAAGCTTTCTTT. It codes for CASSVRGLNTEAFF.

This clone came up a few times. The chain carries TRBV2 and TRBJ1-1; D is ambiguous. Germline V gene sequence: CDR1 SNHLY, CDR2 FYNNEI. V was clipped by 1 base and J by 3 bases, with 9 bases between them. The CDR3 length is 14 residues. The CDR3 DNA reads as TGTGCCAGCAGTGAAGTAGCGGGGTACACTGAAGCTTTCTTT. Translated: CASSEVAGYTEAFF.

The chain couples TRBV6-5 to TRBJ2-7, with D perhaps TRBD2 (6 bases). Germline CDR1 MNHEY, CDR2 SVGAGI. Deletions cut 0 bases from V and 6 bases from J, with 9 bases between. The CDR3 is made up of 13 amino acids. Here the CDR3 reads CASSYSLAPEQYF. CDR3 coding DNA: TGTGCCAGCAGTTACTCTCTAGCGCCCGAGCAGTACTTC.

This clone was counted a single time. The rearrangement joins TRBV29-1 to TRBJ1-2; 7 nucleotides agree with TRBD1. Germline V gene data show CDR1 as SQVTM and CDR2 as ANQGSEA. This CDR3 has 15 residues. V lost 0 bases to trimming and J lost 4 bases; unmatched junction nucleotides: 8. The CDR3: CSVEDPPGGTYGYTF. The CDR3 DNA is TGCAGCGTTGAAGATCCCCCAGGGGGGACCTATGGCTACACCTTC. The whole variable domain, filled in from reference TRBV29-1 and TRBJ1-2, reads SAVISQKPSRDICQRGTSLTIQCQVDSQVTMMFWYRQQPGQSLTLIATANQGSEATYESGFVIDKFPISRPNLTFSTLTVSNMSPEDSSIYLCSVEDPPGGTYGYTFGSGTRLTVV.

This chain joins TRBV9 and TRBJ1-2; tentatively, D is TRBD1 (6 bases). The CDR3 contains 12 residues. The germline V gene has CDR1 SGDLS and CDR2 YYNGEE. V was clipped by 0 bases and J by 6 bases, with 6 bases between them. CDR3 in DNA: TGTGCCAGCAGCGTAGCAGGGGATGGCTACACCTTC. As protein: CASSVAGDGYTF.

This chain uses TRBV6-1 with TRBJ1-5, with 8 bases identical to TRBD1. The CDR3 length is 15 residues. Germline values: CDR1 MNHNS, CDR2 SASEGT. Germline trimming cut 6 bases from V and 7 bases from J; bases unmatched to any gene: 11. The CDR3 nucleotides are TGTGCCAGCAGAGCCCAAACAGGGGGGATCCAGCCCCAGCATTTT. It yields the protein CASRAQTGGIQPQHF.

This clone was picked up a small number of times. The chain employs TRBV5-1 and TRBJ1-5, with D tentatively TRBD1 (5 bases). The CDR3 contains 15 residues. Trimming left V 4 bases short and J 4 bases short, with 15 bases between. Germline V CDR1 and CDR2: SGHRS, YFSETQ. CDR3 amino acids: CASSPSGLRNQPQHF. DNA of the CDR3: TGCGCCAGCAGCCCGTCGGGGCTACGAAATCAGCCCCAGCATTTT.

This clone was seen just once. The V call is TRBV28, the J call TRBJ2-1; D unclear. Germline lookup yields CDR1 MDHEN and CDR2 SYDVKM. The CDR3 extends over 12 amino acids. V was trimmed by 5 bases and J by 8 bases, leaving 10 bases between them. CDR3 in DNA: TGTGCCAGCAGTCATTCCCGGGATGAGCAGTTCTTC. This codes for CASSHSRDEQFF.

As for this clone: Distinct nucleotide sequences in the sample also encode this CDR3. This chain joins TRBV19 and TRBJ2-7; the D is unclear. Trimming cost V 3 bases and J 2 bases, with 11 bases left between them. Germline V gene data show CDR1 as LNHDA and CDR2 as SQIVND (reference sequence). This CDR3 has 14 amino acids. CDR3 DNA: TGTGCCAGTAGTATCTCTGGCTCCCCCTACGAGCAGTACTTC. Protein sequence: CASSISGSPYEQYF.

The genes are TRBV15 and TRBJ2-7, with 8 bases that match TRBD2. Per the germline V gene, CDR1 is LNHNV and CDR2 is YYDKDF (reference sequence). J lost 2 bases, V lost 3 bases, and 9 bases had no gene match. The CDR3 has 16 residues. CDR3: CATSRGLAGSTYEQYF. CDR3 sequence (DNA): TGTGCCACCAGCAGGGGTTTAGCGGGAAGTACCTACGAGCAGTACTTC.

The V gene is TRBV11-2, the J gene TRBJ2-1; no definite D call. The CDR3 consists of 16 residues. Germline CDR1 reads SGHAT; CDR2 reads FQNNGV. Between the trimmed V and J ends, which lost 0 bases and 6 bases, there was a span of 15 bases. The CDR3 nucleotides are TGTGCCAGCAGCTTAGATCGAGGAACTCATCTCAATGAGCAGTTCTTC. Its protein is CASSLDRGTHLNEQFF.

As for this clone: Other nucleotide sequences in the sample specify the same CDR3. This rearrangement joins TRBV7-2 to TRBJ2-4, with D possibly called TRBD1 or TRBD2 (5 bases each). CDR3 length: 14 amino acids. V shed 4 bases and J shed 0 bases, with 7 bases lying between them. Germline CDR1 is SGHTA and CDR2 is FQGNSA. CDR3 residues: CASSSGTAKNIQYF. The CDR3 coding sequence is TGTGCCAGCAGCTCCGGGACAGCCAAAAACATTCAGTACTTC. The full variable domain, with the rest looked up from reference TRBV7-2 and TRBJ2-4, is GAGVSQSPSNKVTEKGKDVELRCDPISGHTALYWYRQSLGQGLEFLIYFQGNSAPDKSGLPSDRFSAERTGGSVSTLTIQRTQQEDSAVYLCASSSGTAKNIQYFGAGTRLSVL.

In its sample, this clone was seen a few times. Other DNA sequences in this specimen translate into the identical CDR3. CDR3 DNA sequence: TGTGCCAGCAGCGTAGGCGGGACAGGAGACTACGAGCAGTACTTC. This gives the protein CASSVGGTGDYEQYF. This chain links TRBV9 with TRBJ2-7; TRBD1 matches 8 bases. CDR3 length equals 15 residues. Germline V gene lookup returns CDR1 SGDLS and CDR2 YYNGEE. J was trimmed by 3 bases and V by 0 bases; bases with no gene match: 5.

The chain is built from TRBV9 and TRBJ2-7; a possible D gene is TRBD1 (6 bases). Trimming cost V 0 bases and J 1 base, with 11 bases left between them. Per the germline V gene, CDR1 is SGDLS and CDR2 is YYNGEE. This CDR3 has 15 amino acids. The CDR3 region is CASSVDWGQSYEQYF. The CDR3 DNA follows: TGTGCCAGCAGCGTAGATTGGGGGCAATCCTACGAGCAGTACTTC. Filled out from reference TRBV9 and TRBJ2-7, the complete variable domain reads DSGVTQTPKHLITATGQRVTLRCSPRSGDLSVYWYQQSLDQGLQFLIQYYNGEERAKGNILERFSAQQFPDLHSELNLSSLELGDSALYFCASSVDWGQSYEQYFGPGTRLTVT.

V and J are TRBV6-1 and TRBJ1-2, with a tentative D call TRBD1 (5 bases). V was pared by 5 bases and J by 8 bases, with 15 bases between. Germline CDR1 reads MNHNS; CDR2 reads SASEGT. The CDR3 loop spans 13 amino acids. The CDR3, as DNA: TGTGCCAGCAGTCGGGCAGGGTATGAGGGCTACACCTTC. It translates to CASSRAGYEGYTF.

About this clone itself: Other DNA sequences within the sample encode an identical CDR3. V is TRBV5-1 and J is TRBJ2-1; TRBD2 might be the D (6 bases). CDR3 length: 16 amino acids. The V end lost 0 bases, the J end lost 0 bases, and 10 bases lay between the germline ends. Germline CDR1 SGHRS, CDR2 YFSETQ. This CDR3 is CASSLESGSSYNEQFF. CDR3 DNA sequence: TGCGCCAGCAGCTTGGAATCCGGGAGCTCCTACAATGAGCAGTTCTTC.

This chain connects TRBV15 to TRBJ1-2, with D possibly TRBD1 on 5 matching bases. V lost 0 bases and J 8 bases, leaving 13 bases between the germline ends. CDR1 is LNHNV and CDR2 is YYDKDF in the germline V gene (reference sequence). The CDR3 loop spans 14 amino acids. CDR3 loop: CATSRDFTGGGYTF. Here the CDR3 DNA reads TGTGCCACCAGCAGAGATTTTACCGGGGGGGGCTACACCTTC. The whole variable domain, filled in from reference TRBV15 and TRBJ1-2, reads DAMVIQNPRYQVTQFGKPVTLSCSQTLNHNVMYWYQQKSSQAPKLLFHYYDKDFNNEADTPDNFQSRRPNTSFCFLDIRSPGLGDTAMYLCATSRDFTGGGYTFGSGTRLTVV.

This clone showed up just a few times. The chain has TRBV7-3 and TRBJ1-2, with 7 bases aligning to TRBD1. The CDR3 extends over 14 amino acids. Looked up from germline, CDR1 is SGHTA and CDR2 is FQGTGA. V gave up 5 bases and J gave up 5 bases; unmatched junction bases: 8. DNA for the CDR3: TGTGCCAGCAGCGACCCGGGACAGAGTTATGGCTACACCTTC. Amino acids: CASSDPGQSYGYTF.

The chain has TRBV19 and TRBJ2-1; D not resolved. V lost 7 bases to trimming and J lost 5 bases, with 15 bases between them. Per germline, CDR1 LNHDA and CDR2 SQIVND (reference sequence). The CDR3 length is 14 residues. CDR3: CASNLWGSHNEQFF. As DNA, the CDR3 is TGTGCCAGTAACCTGTGGGGTTCCCACAATGAGCAGTTCTTC.

This sequence joins TRBV7-7 and TRBJ2-1; D is unclear. Germline V lookup: CDR1 SSHAT, CDR2 FNYEAQ (reference sequence). V was trimmed by 1 base and J by 6 bases, leaving 10 bases between them. The CDR3 is made up of 14 amino acids. As DNA, the CDR3 is TGTGCCAGCAGCTTAGGCGCCCAGGCCAATGAGCAGTTCTTC. Protein: CASSLGAQANEQFF.

The V and J genes are TRBV10-2 and TRBJ2-7; D is perhaps TRBD1 or TRBD2 (6 bases each). Per germline, CDR1 WSHSY and CDR2 SAAADI. Deletions cut 7 bases from V and 6 bases from J, with 16 bases between. CDR3 length: 13 amino acids. CDR3 sequence (DNA): TGCGCCAGCAAGGGGGGAGGATTGGGCGAGCAGTACTTC. Translation: CASKGGGLGEQYF.

CDR3 residues: CASKRAAGDTEAFF. In nucleotides, the CDR3 is TGTGCCAGCAAAAGGGCGGCGGGGGACACTGAAGCTTTCTTT. The rearrangement links TRBV6-1 to TRBJ1-1; D is possibly TRBD1 (5 bases). Trimming stripped 7 bases from V and 3 bases from J, with 15 bases between. The CDR3 spans 14 residues. The germline gives CDR1 MNHNS, CDR2 SASEGT.